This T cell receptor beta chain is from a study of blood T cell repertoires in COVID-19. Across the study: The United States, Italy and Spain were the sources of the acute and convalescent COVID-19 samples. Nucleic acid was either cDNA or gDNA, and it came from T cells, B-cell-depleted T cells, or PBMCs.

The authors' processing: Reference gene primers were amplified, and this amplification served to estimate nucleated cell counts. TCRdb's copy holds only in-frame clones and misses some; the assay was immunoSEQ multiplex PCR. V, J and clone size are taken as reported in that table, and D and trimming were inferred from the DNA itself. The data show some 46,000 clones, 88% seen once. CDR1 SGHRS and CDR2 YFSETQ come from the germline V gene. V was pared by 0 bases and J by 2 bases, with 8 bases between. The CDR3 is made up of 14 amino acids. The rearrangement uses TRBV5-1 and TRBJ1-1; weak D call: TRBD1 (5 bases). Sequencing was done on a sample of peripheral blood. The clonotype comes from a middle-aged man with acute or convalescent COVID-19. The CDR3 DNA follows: TGCGCCAGCAGCTTGGAAGGGGTAAACACTGAAGCTTTCTTT. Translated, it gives CASSLEGVNTEAFF.